Described below is a single T cell receptor (beta chain) sequence and its context. Germline-derived CDR1 and CDR2 are SGDLS and YYNGEE. V lost 0 bases to trimming and J lost 4 bases, with 13 bases between them. The CDR3 is 16 amino acids. This record belongs to a study of blood T cell repertoires in COVID-19. About the study: Acute-phase and convalescent COVID-19 samples originated in the United States, Italy and Spain. The cDNA or gDNA used as material had been derived from T cells, B-cell-depleted T cells, or PBMCs.

In the authors' workflow: Amplifying reference gene primers gave estimates of nucleated cell counts. Produced via immunoSEQ multiplex PCR; TCRdb's table is partial and in-frame only. The V and J calls and clone size are taken from that table; D and trimming were inferred from the DNA. The table lists around 230,000 clones, approximately 80% of them singletons. Sequencing was performed on peripheral blood. This clonotype was sampled from a woman older than 75 with acute or convalescent COVID-19. The rearrangement uses TRBV9 and TRBJ2-2, with a weak D call TRBD2 (7 bases). The CDR3 coding sequence is TGTGCCAGCAGCGTAGCATCGGGGGGCGGCACCGGGGAGCTGTTTTTT. Residues: CASSVASGGGTGELFF.